This T cell receptor (beta chain) was found in a study of T-cell reconstitution after alpha-beta-depleted transplantation in children. The TCRbeta library was prepared with unique molecular identifiers. Via MiXCR, TCRdb re-called the PCR reads, giving one row per CDR3 protein. The data show about 500,000 distinct CDR3 sequences, roughly 33% seen once. V was pared by 5 bases and J by 4 bases, with 11 bases between. The V gene's germline CDR1 is LNHNV and CDR2 YYDKDF (reference sequence). The CDR3 is 13 amino acids. The source material was PBMCs from the stem cell graft donor, sampled from the stem cell graft. V is TRBV15 and J is TRBJ2-5, with D uncertain. This TCR was sampled from a human donor who donated a stem cell graft to a child with aplastic anemia. CDR3 region: CATSGGWAETQYF. The CDR3 DNA reads as TGTGCCACCAGCGGTGGTTGGGCAGAGACCCAGTACTTC.